Described below is a single T cell receptor (beta chain) sequence and its context. Its antigen is still unknown. The sample comes from a study of CD8 T cells in ankylosing spondylitis. Per the germline V gene, CDR1 is DFQATT and CDR2 is SNEGSKA (reference sequence). V was pared by 2 bases and J by 0 bases, with 4 bases of the junction left unmatched. This CDR3 has 15 amino acids. TCRdb re-called the 5' RACE reads with MiXCR, one entry per CDR3 protein. The data show roughly 700,000 distinct CDR3 sequences, around 19% seen once. Study-wide findings and caveats: Apparently characteristic of ankylosing spondylitis blood was a TCR beta motif (roughly eight highly homologous variants).

This clonotype was sampled from a male donor with ankylosing spondylitis. The V call is TRBV20-1, the J call TRBJ2-1; 7 bases line up with TRBD2. The sequenced material came from blood, either unsorted or a sorted T cell fraction (not recorded which). CDR3 bases: TGCAGTGCTAGAAGTTCGGGGGGCTCCTACAATGAGCAGTTCTTC. It specifies CSARSSGGSYNEQFF.